Shown below are 14 T cell receptor beta chains from a single sample sequenced in a study of blood T cells in healthy people across ages. Next came a second PCR, run for about 7 to 11 cycles, which used a sample-barcoded 5' primer along with a J-beta primer mix. TCRdb used MiXCR to reprocess the 5' RACE reads, holding one entry per CDR3 protein. Found here are about 780,000 distinct CDR3 sequences, 35% to 60% of them singletons; the top ten hold 15% to 20%. The sample was blood. These receptors came from a man aged 80 or over in good health.

This chain connects TRBV12-3 or TRBV12-4 to TRBJ1-5, with unresolved D. This CDR3 contains 12 residues. V dropped 5 bases and J dropped 7 bases, with 9 bases sitting between them. The CDR3 nucleotides are TGTGCCAGCAGTGGGTTAGGGCAGCCCCAGCATTTT. Protein product: CASSGLGQPQHF.

This clonotype appeared a few times. The V and J genes are TRBV5-1 and TRBJ1-1, with D tentatively TRBD1 (6 bases). The CDR3 extends over 13 amino acids. Looked up from germline, CDR1 is SGHRS and CDR2 is YFSETQ. V shed 6 bases and J shed 3 bases, with 12 bases lying between them. Here the CDR3 reads CASIGGGYTEAFF. For the CDR3, the DNA is TGCGCCAGCATCGGGGGGGGCTACACTGAAGCTTTCTTT.

This clonotype has just a few counts. The chain's CDR3 is CASNMGQGLPNTEAFF. In DNA form, the CDR3 reads TGCGCCAGCAATATGGGACAGGGGCTCCCGAACACTGAAGCTTTCTTT. The chain recombines TRBV5-1 with TRBJ1-1; 10 nucleotides align to TRBD1. Germline V gene data show CDR1 as SGHRS and CDR2 as YFSETQ. The CDR3 consists of 16 residues. V was pared by 6 bases and J by 1 base, with 9 bases of the junction left unmatched.

This clonotype has a handful of counts. The CDR3 protein is CASSQGRWTEAFF. CDR3 bases: TGTGCCAGCAGCCAAGGTCGTTGGACTGAAGCTTTCTTT. The V and J genes are TRBV14 and TRBJ1-1, with no clear D. Germline V CDR1 and CDR2: SGHDN, FVKESK. This CDR3 has 13 amino acids. V was cut by 1 base and J by 5 bases, with 8 bases left in between.

With regard to this clonotype: At one end, the junction sequence differs from germline, possibly due to a read error. The V and J genes are TRBV9 and TRBJ2-1; 8 nucleotides match TRBD2. CDR3 size: 15 residues. CDR1 is SGDLS and CDR2 is YYNGEE in the germline V gene. Here the CDR3 DNA reads TGTGCCAGCGGCGTACGTAGCGGGACGGGAAATGAGCAGTTCTTC. Its translation is CASGVRSGTGNEQFF.

This clonotype was observed a handful of times. The chain couples TRBV7-9 to TRBJ1-1, with 9 bases that match TRBD1. In germline, CDR1 is SEHNR, CDR2 FQNEAQ (reference sequence). The V segment lost 2 bases and the J segment 5 bases; nucleotides outside the gene matches: 3. This CDR3 has 14 amino acids. The CDR3 DNA follows: TGTGCCAGCAGCTTAACAGGGGGCCAAACTGAAGCTTTCTTT. Protein: CASSLTGGQTEAFF.

The chain uses TRBV20-1 and TRBJ2-3, with no clear D. This CDR3 has 14 amino acids. CDR1 is DFQATT and CDR2 is SNEGSKA in the germline V gene (reference sequence). V lost 7 bases and J lost 3, with 17 bases in between. For the CDR3, the DNA is TGCAGTGTTAAACCCGCAAGAGGTACAGATACGCAGTATTTT. This translates into CSVKPARGTDTQYF.

In DNA form, the CDR3 reads TGCAGTGCTAAATATGTCGGGACCCTTCTAGAAGATACGCAGTATTTT. Translating it yields CSAKYVGTLLEDTQYF. This chain uses TRBV20-1 with TRBJ2-3; D is tentatively TRBD1 or TRBD2 (5 bases each). Germline loops: CDR1 DFQATT, CDR2 SNEGSKA (reference sequence). V was cut by 4 bases and J by 5 bases, with 22 bases left in between. This CDR3 contains 16 residues.

This clonotype was picked up a small number of times. The chain combines TRBV28 with TRBJ2-1, with D perhaps matching TRBD2 (6 bases). V was shortened by 2 bases and J by 9 bases, with 8 bases between the two germline ends. Germline V gene sequence: CDR1 MDHEN, CDR2 SYDVKM. The CDR3 loop spans 12 amino acids. The CDR3 nucleotides read TGTGCCAGCAGTTTACGGGAGTTTGAGCAGTTCTTC. Protein: CASSLREFEQFF.

V and J are TRBV9 and TRBJ2-3; tentative D call: TRBD1 (5 bases). The V gene's germline CDR1 is SGDLS and CDR2 YYNGEE. Trimming took 0 bases from V and 6 from J, leaving 17 bases between them. CDR3 length: 16 residues. This chain's CDR3 is CASSVGGGVLADTQYF. The CDR3 nucleotides read TGTGCCAGCAGCGTAGGGGGCGGAGTCCTCGCGGATACGCAGTATTTT.

This clonotype came up a few times. J is TRBJ2-7 and V is TRBV10-3; 10 bases align to TRBD2. The CDR3 runs 15 residues. J lost 4 bases, V lost 6 bases, and 9 bases had no gene match. Germline loops: CDR1 ENHRY, CDR2 SYGVKD. The CDR3 coding sequence is TGTGCCATCAGGGAAGCGGGAGGGTCCTCGTACGAGCAGTACTTC. Amino acid sequence: CAIREAGGSSYEQYF.

The rearrangement links TRBV18 to TRBJ2-1; perhaps TRBD2 as D (6 bases). Germline V gene sequence: CDR1 KGHSH, CDR2 LQKENI. The length of the CDR3 is 15 residues. The V end lost 2 bases, the J end lost 6 bases, and 14 bases lay between the germline ends. Here the CDR3 reads CASSPINGRGNEQFF. The DNA for the CDR3 is TGTGCCAGCTCACCAATAAACGGGAGAGGCAATGAGCAGTTCTTC. Complete variable domain (other parts from reference TRBV18 and TRBJ2-1): NAGVMQNPRHLVRRRGQEARLRCSPMKGHSHVYWYRQLPEEGLKFMVYLQKENIIDESGMPKERFSAEFPKEGPSILRIQQVVRGDSAAYFCASSPINGRGNEQFFGPGTRLTVL.

This clonotype was counted only a few times. The chain uses TRBV29-1 and TRBJ1-1, with TRBD1 as a possible D gene (6 bases). The germline CDR1 and CDR2 sequences are SQVTM and ANQGSEA. This CDR3 contains 15 residues. Trimming took off 3 bases at V and 6 bases at J, with 20 bases between the two ends. CDR3 region: CSVDVSGAGGSEAFF. The CDR3 nucleotides are TGCAGCGTTGATGTTTCAGGGGCTGGGGGCTCTGAAGCTTTCTTT.

The chain recombines TRBV12-3 or TRBV12-4 with TRBJ2-3, with 10 bases matching TRBD2. This CDR3 contains 16 residues. The trim removed 4 bases at V and 2 bases at J, leaving 6 bases unmatched. CDR3 bases: TGTGCCAGCAGTTCCTTAGCGGGAGGAACCACAGATACGCAGTATTTT. It specifies CASSSLAGGTTDTQYF.